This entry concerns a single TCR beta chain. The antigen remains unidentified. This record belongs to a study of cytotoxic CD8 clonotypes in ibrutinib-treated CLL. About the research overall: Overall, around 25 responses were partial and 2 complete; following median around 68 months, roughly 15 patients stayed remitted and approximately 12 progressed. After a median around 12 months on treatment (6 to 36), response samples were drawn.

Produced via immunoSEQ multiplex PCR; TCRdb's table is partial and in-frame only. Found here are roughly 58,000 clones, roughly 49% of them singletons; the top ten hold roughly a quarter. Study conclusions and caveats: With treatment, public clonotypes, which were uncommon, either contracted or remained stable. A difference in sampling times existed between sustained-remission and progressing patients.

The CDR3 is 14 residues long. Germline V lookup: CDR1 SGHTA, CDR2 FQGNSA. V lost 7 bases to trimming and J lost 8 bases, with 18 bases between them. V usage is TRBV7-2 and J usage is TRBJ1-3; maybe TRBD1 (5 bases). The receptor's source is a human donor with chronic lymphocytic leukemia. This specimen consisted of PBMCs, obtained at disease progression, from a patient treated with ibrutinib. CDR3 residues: CASTVVGGRDTIYF. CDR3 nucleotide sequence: TGTGCCAGCACCGTAGTGGGGGGTAGGGACACCATATATTTT.